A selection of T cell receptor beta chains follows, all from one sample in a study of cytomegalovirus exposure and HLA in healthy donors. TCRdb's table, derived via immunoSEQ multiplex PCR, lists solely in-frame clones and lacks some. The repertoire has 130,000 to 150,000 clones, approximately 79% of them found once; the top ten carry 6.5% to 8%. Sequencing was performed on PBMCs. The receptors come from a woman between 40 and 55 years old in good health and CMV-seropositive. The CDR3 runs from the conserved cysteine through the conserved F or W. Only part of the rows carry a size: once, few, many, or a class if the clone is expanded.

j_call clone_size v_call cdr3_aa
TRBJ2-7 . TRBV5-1 CASSRGGGRDEQYF
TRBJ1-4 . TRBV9 CASSVDRGVNEKLFF
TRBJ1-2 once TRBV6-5 CASSAGGVAGYGYTF
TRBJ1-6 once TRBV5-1 CASSTGIPPLHF
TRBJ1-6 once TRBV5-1 CASSAAVSRGPLHF
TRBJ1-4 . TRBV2 CASSLTGVATNEKLFF
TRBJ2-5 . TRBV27 CASSLDAQETQYF
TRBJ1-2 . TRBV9 CASSGRQGVGYTF
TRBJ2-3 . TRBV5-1 CASSFALLSGFHSTDTQYF
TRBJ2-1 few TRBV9 CASSVGASGGFNEQFF
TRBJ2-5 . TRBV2 CASRDRGGGYQETQYF
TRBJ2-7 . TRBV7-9 CASSWDRVYEQYF
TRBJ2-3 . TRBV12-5 CASGLVPDGRQSTDTQYF
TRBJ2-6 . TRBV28 CASSLSVGRKASGANVLTF
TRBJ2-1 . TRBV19 CATAAGGTFYNEQFF
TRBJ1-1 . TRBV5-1 CASSSDRGVSTEAFF
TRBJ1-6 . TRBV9 CASSVQVNSPLHF
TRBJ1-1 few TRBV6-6 CASSQPGQGHNEAFF
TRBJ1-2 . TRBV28 CAIKTGPNYGYTF
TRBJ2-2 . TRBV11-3 CASSFSGVTNTGELFF
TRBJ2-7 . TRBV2 CASSEQGGIVYEQYF
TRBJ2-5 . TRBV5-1 CASSPGLAGANGQYF
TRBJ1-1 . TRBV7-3 CASSLGGGRRDTEAFF
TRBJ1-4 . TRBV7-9 CASSLGPLATNEKLFF
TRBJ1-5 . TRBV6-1 CASSEEWGQGYGQPQHF
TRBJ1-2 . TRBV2 CASSLSLPSSYGYTF
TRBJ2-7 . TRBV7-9 CASSLSGSGGIWYEQYF
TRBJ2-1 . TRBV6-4 CASSDSGTSPRNEQFF
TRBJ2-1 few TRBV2 CASSDILRDINNEQFF
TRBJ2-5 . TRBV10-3 CAISDSGGALETQYF
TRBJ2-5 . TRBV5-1 CASSFDPQAGIQETQYF
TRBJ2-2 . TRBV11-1 CASSFWASGANRGTGELFF
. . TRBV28 CASSLLSYEQYF
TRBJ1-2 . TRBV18 CASSPGPGANYGYTF
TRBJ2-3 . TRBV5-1 CASSLTGTSYTLDTQYF
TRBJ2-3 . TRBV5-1 CASSSGNTDTQYF
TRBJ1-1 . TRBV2 CACGQGRVNTEAFF